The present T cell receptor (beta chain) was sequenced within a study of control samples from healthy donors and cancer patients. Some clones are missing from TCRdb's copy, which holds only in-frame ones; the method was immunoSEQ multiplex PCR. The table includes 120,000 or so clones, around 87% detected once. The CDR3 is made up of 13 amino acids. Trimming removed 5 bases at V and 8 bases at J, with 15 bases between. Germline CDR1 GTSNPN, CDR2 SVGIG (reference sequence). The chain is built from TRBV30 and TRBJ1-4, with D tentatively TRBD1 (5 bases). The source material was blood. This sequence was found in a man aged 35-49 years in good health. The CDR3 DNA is TGTGCCTGGGGCTTCGCCGGGGGGGAAAAACTGTTTTTT. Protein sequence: CAWGFAGGEKLFF.